The 21 T cell receptor beta chains below all came from one sample that was sequenced in a study of T cells in women clearing cervical HPV infection. Method: immunoSEQ multiplex PCR; TCRdb's copy keeps in-frame clones and lacks some. Recorded for this sample: tens of thousands of clones. Sequences were obtained from blood buffy coat. These receptors were taken from a woman between 18 and 75 years old with a cervical HPV16 infection that either progressed to CIN3+ or cleared (not recorded which).

A remark on this clone: The sequence runs out 3 residues before the end of the CDR3; the remainder is reconstructed from the germline J gene. The chain is built from TRBV18 and TRBJ2-4, with a tentative D call TRBD2 (6 bases). Germline-derived CDR1 and CDR2 are KGHSH and LQKENI. This CDR3 comprises 15 residues. The CDR3 is CASSPTGRGNYGQYF. CDR3 bases read: TGTGCCAGCTCACCAACCGGTCGGGGGAACTATGGT.

About this clone itself: Read data end 3 residues before the CDR3 end; the end is taken from the germline J gene. The chain recombines TRBV30 with TRBJ2-4, with D perhaps matching TRBD1 or TRBD2 (6 bases each). Germline V lookup: CDR1 GTSNPN, CDR2 SVGIG (reference sequence). CDR3 length: 13 residues. The sequenced CDR3 bases are TGTGCCTGGAGTGGCTACACCAGGGGAGGT. This translates into CAWSGYTRGG. The CDR3 reads in full as CAWSGYTRGGQYF.

A word on this clone: The CDR3 extends 3 residues past the end of the read, so its final part is completed from the germline J gene. This chain links TRBV5-1 with TRBJ1-4; TRBD1 agrees at 9 bases. Per the germline V gene, CDR1 is SGHRS and CDR2 is YFSETQ. The CDR3 is 17 amino acids. CDR3 bases read: TGCGCCAGCAGCCCGAGGACAGGGGCGTCCTATAATTCACCA. Translation gives CASSPRTGASYNSP. The whole CDR3 reads CASSPRTGASYNSPLFF.

Concerning this clone itself: The missing CDR3 end, 3 residues past where the read stops, is filled in from the germline J gene. V usage is TRBV2 and J usage is TRBJ2-2, with D perhaps matching TRBD2 (5 bases). The V gene lost 4 bases and the J gene lost 0 bases, with 9 bases spanning the gap. The CDR3 consists of 15 residues. Germline V gives CDR1 SNHLY, CDR2 FYNNEI. The CDR3 DNA, read in part, is TGTGCCAGCAGTGCTCAGAGGGCGAACACCGGGGAG. It yields the protein CASSAQRANTGE. The whole CDR3 sequence is CASSAQRANTGELFF.

With regard to this clone: The junction differs from germline at one of its ends, possibly a read error. The read terminates 3 residues before the CDR3 end, so the remaining end is supplied by the germline J gene. The chain combines TRBV7-6 with TRBJ2-1; 8 bases are a match to TRBD2. The germline V gene encodes CDR1 SGHVS and CDR2 FNYEAQ. This CDR3 contains 16 residues. CDR3: CASRLALAEEGDEQFF. CDR3 bases read: TGTGCCAGCAGATTAGCACTAGCGGAAGAGGGGGATGAG.

To note about this clone: The read ends 3 residues shy of where the CDR3 ends; the end is completed using the germline J gene. The chain joins TRBV7-3 to TRBJ1-6, with 7 bases matching TRBD1. This CDR3 region has 16 residues. With 5 bases clipped from V and 7 bases from J, the junction kept 11 bases outside the gene matches. From germline, CDR1 is SGHTA and CDR2 FQGTGA. CDR3 DNA (partial): TGTGCCAGCAGCCCCCGCGGACAGGTCGGGAATTCACCC. It codes for CASSPRGQVGNSP. The CDR3 reads in full as CASSPRGQVGNSPLHF. The full variable domain, in which reference TRBV7-3 and TRBJ1-6 provide the parts outside the CDR3, is GAGVSQTPSNKVTEKGKYVELRCDPISGHTALYWYRQSLGQGPEFLIYFQGTGAADDSGLPNDRFFAVRPEGSVSTLKIQRTERGDSAVYLCASSPRGQVGNSPLHFGNGTRLTVT.

Regarding this clone: From the germline J gene comes the end of the CDR3, since the read stops 3 residues before it. The rearrangement uses TRBV19 and TRBJ2-5, with D maybe TRBD2 (5 bases). The V gene's germline CDR1 is LNHDA and CDR2 SQIVND (reference sequence). Between the trimmed V and J ends, which lost 4 bases and 5 bases, there was a span of 14 bases. This CDR3 comprises 14 residues. CDR3 bases read: TGTGCCAGTAGTAGCGGCGACACGGGGGAGACC. Translating it yields CASSSGDTGET. The full CDR3 protein reads CASSSGDTGETQYF.

Comment on this clone: The read terminates 3 residues ahead of where the CDR3 ends, so the germline J gene completes it. The chain has TRBV20-1 and TRBJ2-5; 12 bases align to TRBD1. V lost 0 bases to trimming and J lost 0 bases; unmatched junction nucleotides: 2. CDR3 length equals 16 residues. Germline-derived CDR1 and CDR2 are DFQATT and SNEGSKA (reference sequence). Here the CDR3 reads CSAREGQGADQETQYF. CDR3 DNA, as far as it was read: TGCAGTGCTAGAGAGGGACAGGGGGCTGACCAAGAGACC.

With respect to this clone: The missing CDR3 end, 3 residues past where the read stops, is filled in from the germline J gene. The rearrangement joins TRBV7-3 to TRBJ1-1; no clear D gene. Germline CDR1 reads SGHTA; CDR2 reads FQGTGA. Trimming took off 1 base at V and 0 bases at J, with 12 bases between the two ends. CDR3 length: 16 amino acids. Here the CDR3 reads CASSLIGAGMNTEAFF. CDR3 bases read: TGTGCCAGCAGCTTAATCGGTGCAGGTATGAACACTGAA.

Points on this clone: The CDR3 is cut off 3 residues early in the read; its end comes from the germline J gene. V usage is TRBV19 and J usage is TRBJ1-1; D ambiguous. The CDR3 contains 11 residues. CDR1 and CDR2 (germline): LNHDA, SQIVND (reference sequence). CDR3 bases read: TGTGCCAGTAGTATACGGTCAGAA. This codes for CASSIRSE. The full CDR3 reads CASSIRSEAFF.

A note on this clone: Read data end 3 residues before the CDR3 end; the end is taken from the germline J gene. This chain joins TRBV7-2 and TRBJ1-2; possibly TRBD1 for D (5 bases). Germline V CDR1 and CDR2: SGHTA, FQGNSA. The CDR3 is made up of 15 amino acids. The CDR3 loop is CASSQTVSSYNDYTF. The sequenced part of the CDR3 DNA is TGTGCCAGCAGCCAGACAGTGAGCTCCTACAATGAC.

As concerns this clone: The CDR3 end falls 3 residues outside the read, so it is completed with the germline J gene. The rearrangement uses TRBV5-1 and TRBJ2-2; D unclear. Per the germline V gene, CDR1 is SGHRS and CDR2 is YFSETQ. The CDR3 length is 13 residues. V was shortened by 4 bases and J by 4 bases, with 8 bases between the two germline ends. The CDR3: CASSGTATGELFF. CDR3 DNA, as far as it was read: TGCGCCAGCAGCGGAACAGCCACCGGGGAG.

For this clone: The read ends 3 residues shy of where the CDR3 ends; the end is completed using the germline J gene. The chain carries TRBV7-2 and TRBJ1-3, with unresolved D. The CDR3 is 14 amino acids. Trimming removed 1 base from V and 0 bases from J, with 4 bases in between. The V gene's germline CDR1 is SGHTA and CDR2 FQGNSA. The CDR3 DNA, read in part, is TGTGCCAGCAGCTTAGTGCGCTCTGGAAACACC. As protein: CASSLVRSGNT. Given in full, the CDR3 is CASSLVRSGNTIYF.

Turning to this clone: The read finishes 3 residues shy of the CDR3 end, and the germline J gene is used to complete it. The chain is built from TRBV6-1 and TRBJ1-2; D might be TRBD1 (6 bases). The CDR3 runs 15 residues. Germline V gives CDR1 MNHNS, CDR2 SASEGT. The CDR3: CASSDPSGGAADYTF. CDR3 bases read: TGTGCCAGCAGTGACCCTAGCGGGGGGGCGGCCGAC.

Details on this clone: The missing CDR3 end, 3 residues past where the read stops, is filled in from the germline J gene. The gene calls are TRBV7-2 and TRBJ1-6; D remains ambiguous. Germline CDR1 and CDR2: SGHTA and FQGNSA. V was cut by 2 bases and J by 7 bases, with 6 bases left in between. The CDR3 is 13 residues long. CDR3 in amino acids: CASSLSANSPLHF. CDR3 bases read: TGTGCCAGCAGCTTAAGCGCGAATTCACCC.

A note on this clone: The read halts 3 residues ahead of the CDR3 end, with the missing end drawn from the germline J gene. The chain combines TRBV5-5 with TRBJ1-2, with 7 bases matching TRBD1. Trimming at V came to 4 bases and at J to 4 bases, leaving 7 bases not matched to a gene. The V gene's germline CDR1 is SGHKS and CDR2 YYEKEE (reference sequence). The CDR3 sequence is 14 residues long. CDR3 bases read: TGTGCCAGCAGCCCGGGGCGACAGGGCTATGGC. Its translation is CASSPGRQGYG. The whole CDR3 is CASSPGRQGYGYTF.

Note on this clone: The CDR3 end is not reached by the read, which stops 3 residues before it; the germline J gene fills it in. This chain uses TRBV20-1 with TRBJ2-2, with D perhaps matching TRBD2 (6 bases). The CDR3 length is 11 residues. Germline values: CDR1 DFQATT, CDR2 SNEGSKA (reference sequence). CDR3 DNA, as far as it was read: TGCAGTGCCCCCCGGCGGGAAAAG. Its translation: CSAPRREK. The CDR3, in full, reads CSAPRREKLFF.

In regard to this clone: The read is 3 residues too short to cover the CDR3 end, so that end is filled in from the germline J gene. The genes are TRBV5-1 and TRBJ2-1; tentatively, D is TRBD1 (7 bases). Germline lookup yields CDR1 SGHRS and CDR2 YFSETQ. The V gene lost 3 bases and the J gene lost 7 bases, with 23 bases spanning the gap. The CDR3 totals 17 residues. CDR3 amino acids: CASSSSLDRVGGNEQFF. CDR3 DNA (partial): TGCGCCAGCAGCTCCTCCCTCGACAGGGTGGGGGGTAATGAG.

This clone is medium-sized (0.01 to 0.1%) by frequency. The read stops 3 residues short of the end of the CDR3; the missing end is completed from the germline J gene. The rearrangement uses TRBV14 and TRBJ2-6; 10 bases line up with TRBD1. Unmatched junction bases numbered 2, after V lost 0 bases and J lost 0 bases. Germline lookup yields CDR1 SGHDN and CDR2 FVKESK. This CDR3 contains 18 residues. Incomplete CDR3 DNA: TGTGCCAGCAGCCAAGATGGGACAGGGGTCTCTGGGGCCAACGTC. Encoded protein: CASSQDGTGVSGANV. The whole CDR3 reads CASSQDGTGVSGANVLTF.

About this clone itself: The CDR3 extends 3 residues past the end of the read, so its final part is completed from the germline J gene. The chain employs TRBV19 and TRBJ2-2, with 9 nucleotides matching TRBD2. This CDR3 spans 16 amino acids. Germline V gene lookup returns CDR1 LNHDA and CDR2 SQIVND (reference sequence). V was pared by 3 bases and J by 5 bases, with 7 bases of the junction left unmatched. The CDR3 region is CASSMTAGGRTGELFF. Incomplete CDR3 DNA: TGTGCCAGTAGTATGACGGCGGGGGGGCGTACCGGGGAG.

About this clone itself: The read is 3 residues too short to cover the CDR3 end, so that end is filled in from the germline J gene. The V and J genes are TRBV19 and TRBJ1-6; 7 bases are shared with TRBD1. CDR3 length: 15 residues. Germline V gene sequence: CDR1 LNHDA, CDR2 SQIVND (reference sequence). The V gene end was trimmed by 7 bases and the J gene end by 0 bases; junction bases not matched to a gene: 3. CDR3 amino acids: CASMGDSSYNSPLHF. The sequenced part of the CDR3 DNA is TGTGCCAGTATGGGGGACAGCTCCTATAATTCACCC. Combining the CDR3 with reference TRBV19 and TRBJ1-6 gives the whole variable domain DGGITQSPKYLFRKEGQNVTLSCEQNLNHDAMYWYRQDPGQGLRLIYYSQIVNDFQKGDIAEGYSVSREKKESFPLTVTSAQKNPTAFYLCASMGDSSYNSPLHFGNGTRLTVT.